The TCR beta chain described here comes from a study of blood T cell repertoires in COVID-19 (dated by TCRdb to about 2020). Context from the whole study: Collaborator samples came from the United States, Italy and Spain and covered acute and convalescent phases of COVID-19. The material from the prospective study consisted of cDNA or gDNA derived from T cells, B-cell-depleted T cells, or PBMCs. The dataset comprised deeply sampled blood TCRbeta repertoires from subjects exposed to, actively infected with, or recovered from COVID-19. The repertoires were released in a freely available public database meant as a resource for research on the immune response to SARS-CoV-2. The samples were drawn from the first 160 participants of the ongoing ImmuneRACE study and from 1,254 subjects provided by 6 global collaborators. Sample metadata almost always included a de-identified subject ID, COVID-19 status, age in years and sex. Where available, HLA class I and class II types were obtained from metadata supplied by the sample provider rather than from assay-based typing.

The immunoSEQ Assay, a bias-controlled multiplex PCR, was used to amplify TCRbeta CDR3 regions from genomic DNA. On the study's bioinformatics: The number of nucleated cells in each sample was estimated from the amplification of reference gene primers within the assay. Sequence reads were collapsed and filtered to measure the absolute abundance of every unique TCRbeta CDR3 rearrangement. For each sample, productive Simpson clonality was calculated as the square root of Simpson's diversity index across productive rearrangements. The clones in this table, taken by TCRdb from immuneACCESS, are in-frame only. Not every clone is retained; where verified, under half of the shortfall comes from an unresolved V gene, and the cause of the rest is unknown. D and trimming come from the DNA, and the V and J calls and clone size come from that table. Across this sample there are roughly 150,000 clones, with approximately 90% seen only once. Clones ranked in the top ten supply about 15% of the sample.

About this clone itself: Its antigen target is currently unknown. Qualities for individual bases were not recorded, and no much larger clone is one base off.

There are 19 amino acids in the CDR3, from cysteine to phenylalanine inclusive. Only the CDR3 DNA stays, 57 bases, in frame from base 1. The germline V gene sets CDR1 to MNHNS and CDR2 to SASEGT. V is reduced by 1 base and J by 6 bases, leaving a spacing of 24 bases between them. Beyond this particular receptor, the publication reports: How much clinical and demographic metadata was included differed by source and by participant, and the metadata was provided uncurated.

Whole blood was collected in K2EDTA tubes by collaborating institutions according to the institutions' own protocols. Collaborator samples were shipped for TCRbeta analysis as frozen whole blood, isolated PBMCs, or DNA extracted from either sample type. The sequenced sample was peripheral blood. The receptor was isolated from a woman between 35 and 50 years old with acute or convalescent COVID-19. The rearrangement combines TRBV6-1 with TRBJ2-2; matching of 8 bases hints at TRBD1 as the D gene. The bases read TGTGCCAGCAGTGAAGAGGGGGGGACAGGTTCTTCGAGCGCCGGGGAGCTGTTTTTT. Its product reads: CASSEEGGTGSSSAGELFF.